This TCR beta chain was recovered during a study of cytomegalovirus exposure and HLA in healthy donors. PCR employed 60 Vbeta and 13 Jbeta primers. Produced via immunoSEQ multiplex PCR; TCRdb's table is partial and in-frame only. The sample holds 130,000 or so clones; approximately 61% are singletons and the top ten take 2.4%. There are 14 residues in the CDR3. Per the germline V gene, CDR1 is SEHNR and CDR2 is FQNEAQ (reference sequence). The V gene end was trimmed by 2 bases and the J gene end by 10 bases; junction bases not matched to a gene: 4. Input material: PBMCs. This rearrangement joins TRBV7-9 to TRBJ2-1; 11 bases are shared with TRBD2. This clonotype was sampled from a woman in her thirties or forties in good health and CMV-seronegative. The CDR3: CASSLPSGGPEQFF. CDR3 nucleotide sequence: TGTGCCAGCAGCTTACCTAGCGGGGGGCCCGAGCAGTTCTTC.